The TCR beta chain under discussion was sequenced for a study of T cell repertoires in cytomegalovirus infection. About the research overall: From public TCR beta signatures came an indication of both CMV infection and matching HLA type.

Study-wide results and caveats: Identification of carriers of CMV plus the relevant HLA was performed using cumulative public TCR beta family frequency. What dominated the ex vivo response were HLA-C-restricted CMV-specific TCR beta clonotypes.

This CDR3 spans 12 amino acids. V gave up 5 bases and J gave up 7 bases, with 11 bases separating them. About this clonotype: Its specificity is not known.

TCRdb re-analysed the reads in MiXCR, keeping a single row per CDR3 protein. The sample holds around 740,000 distinct CDR3 sequences, less than 40% seen once. The specimen was PBMCs. The V call is TRBV12-3 or TRBV12-4, the J call TRBJ1-2; no definite D call. This receptor was obtained from a human donor in good health (CMV status not recorded). Some clones in this sample may be carry-over from other donors' samples. CDR3 protein: CASSPQTTGYTF. The CDR3 DNA sequence: TGTGCCAGCAGTCCCCAGACTACTGGCTACACCTTC.